This TCR beta chain was recovered during a study of type 1 and type 2 diabetes patients. General study findings and limits: In CD4+ and CD8+ T cells, type 2 diabetes diversity exceeded type 1.

Genomic DNA was the PCR template. A primer set of 30 forward and 13 reverse primers amplified the CDR3. TCRdb re-called the multiplex PCR reads with MiXCR, one entry per CDR3 protein. The repertoire holds 270,000 or so distinct CDR3 sequences, with roughly 48% as singletons. Ten milliliters of peripheral blood were collected from each participant. V dropped 5 bases and J dropped 9 bases, with 13 bases sitting between them. This CDR3 is 12 amino acids long. Germline V lookup: CDR1 SEHNR, CDR2 FQNEAQ (reference sequence). The sample holds a few counts of this clonotype. What it recognizes is unknown. J is TRBJ1-1 and V is TRBV7-9; maybe TRBD1 (5 bases). The clonotype originates from a man aged 18 to 35 with type 2 diabetes. Specimen: peripheral blood mononuclear cells (PBMCs). The CDR3 region has the DNA TGTGCCAGCAGCCAAGGGGCGGATAAAGCTTTCTTT. It yields the protein CASSQGADKAFF.